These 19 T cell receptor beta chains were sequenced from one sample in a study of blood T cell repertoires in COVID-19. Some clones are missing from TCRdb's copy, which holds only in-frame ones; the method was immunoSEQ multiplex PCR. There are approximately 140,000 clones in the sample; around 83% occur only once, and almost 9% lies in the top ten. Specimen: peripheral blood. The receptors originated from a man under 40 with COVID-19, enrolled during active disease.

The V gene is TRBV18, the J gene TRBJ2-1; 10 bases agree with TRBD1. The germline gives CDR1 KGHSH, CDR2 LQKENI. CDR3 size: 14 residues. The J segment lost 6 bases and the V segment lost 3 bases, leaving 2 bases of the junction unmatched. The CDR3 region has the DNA TGTGCCAGCTCACCTTGGACAGGGGGCAATGAGCAGTTCTTC. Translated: CASSPWTGGNEQFF.

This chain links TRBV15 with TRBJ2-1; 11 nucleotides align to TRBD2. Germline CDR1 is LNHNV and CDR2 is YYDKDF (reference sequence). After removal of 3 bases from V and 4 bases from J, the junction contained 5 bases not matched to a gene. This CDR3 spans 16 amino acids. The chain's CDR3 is CATSRPGTSGYNEQFF. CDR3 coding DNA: TGTGCCACCAGCAGGCCCGGGACTAGCGGATACAATGAGCAGTTCTTC.

The DNA of the CDR3 is TGTGCCAGCACCAACTCGGGCTCTGGGGCCAACGTCCTGACTTTC. It specifies CASTNSGSGANVLTF. The V gene is TRBV13, the J gene TRBJ2-6; D remains unclear. The CDR3 sequence is 15 residues long. The germline V gene encodes CDR1 PRHDT and CDR2 FYEKMQ (reference sequence). V lost 7 bases, J lost 0 bases, and 10 bases lay in between.

The CDR3 loop is CASSSGFSIRGWEQFF. In DNA, the CDR3 is TGTGCCAGCAGTTCAGGATTTAGTATAAGGGGGTGGGAGCAGTTCTTC. The chain joins TRBV6-2 or TRBV6-3 to TRBJ2-1, with D perhaps TRBD1 (6 bases). CDR1 is MNHEY, CDR2 SVGEGT, per germline. This CDR3 has 16 residues. V lost 4 bases and J 10 bases, leaving 23 bases between the germline ends.

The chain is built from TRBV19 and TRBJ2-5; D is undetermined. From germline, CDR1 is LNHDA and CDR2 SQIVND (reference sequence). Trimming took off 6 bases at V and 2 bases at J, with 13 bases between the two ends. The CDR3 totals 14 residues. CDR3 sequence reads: CASRPEGGQETQYF. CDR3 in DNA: TGTGCCAGTAGGCCAGAAGGCGGACAAGAGACCCAGTACTTC.

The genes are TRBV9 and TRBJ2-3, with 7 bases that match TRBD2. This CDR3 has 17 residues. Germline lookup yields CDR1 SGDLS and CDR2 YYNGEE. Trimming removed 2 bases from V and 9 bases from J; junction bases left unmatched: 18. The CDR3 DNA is TGTGCCAGCAGCGTCCACGATTCCTATGGAGCGGGAAACACGCAGTATTTT. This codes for CASSVHDSYGAGNTQYF.

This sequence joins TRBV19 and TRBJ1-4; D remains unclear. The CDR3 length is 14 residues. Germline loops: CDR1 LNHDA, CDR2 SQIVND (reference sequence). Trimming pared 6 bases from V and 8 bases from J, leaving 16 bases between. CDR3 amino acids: CASSSTDGREKLFF. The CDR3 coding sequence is TGTGCCAGTAGCTCCACGGACGGGAGGGAAAAACTGTTTTTT. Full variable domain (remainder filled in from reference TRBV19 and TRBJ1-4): DGGITQSPKYLFRKEGQNVTLSCEQNLNHDAMYWYRQDPGQGLRLIYYSQIVNDFQKGDIAEGYSVSREKKESFPLTVTSAQKNPTAFYLCASSSTDGREKLFFGSGTQLSVL.

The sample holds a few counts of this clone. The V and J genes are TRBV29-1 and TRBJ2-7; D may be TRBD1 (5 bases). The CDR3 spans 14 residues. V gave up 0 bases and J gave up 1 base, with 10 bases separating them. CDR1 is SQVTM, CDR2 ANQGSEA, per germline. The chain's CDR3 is CSVEDLAGSYEQYF. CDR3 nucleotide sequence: TGCAGCGTTGAAGATCTGGCAGGGTCCTACGAGCAGTACTTC.

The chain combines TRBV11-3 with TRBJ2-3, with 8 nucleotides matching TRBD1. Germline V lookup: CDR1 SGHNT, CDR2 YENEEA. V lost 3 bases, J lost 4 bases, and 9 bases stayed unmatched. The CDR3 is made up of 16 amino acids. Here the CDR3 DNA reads TGTGCCAGCAGCTTCGGACAGGGCACGGGAGCAGATACGCAGTATTTT. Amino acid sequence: CASSFGQGTGADTQYF.

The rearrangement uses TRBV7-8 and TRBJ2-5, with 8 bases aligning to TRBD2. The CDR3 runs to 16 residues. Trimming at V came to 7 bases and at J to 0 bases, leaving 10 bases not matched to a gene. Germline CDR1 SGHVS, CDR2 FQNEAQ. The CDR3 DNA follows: TGTGCCAGCATCACCGGGGGGGGAGGATACCAAGAGACCCAGTACTTC. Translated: CASITGGGGYQETQYF.

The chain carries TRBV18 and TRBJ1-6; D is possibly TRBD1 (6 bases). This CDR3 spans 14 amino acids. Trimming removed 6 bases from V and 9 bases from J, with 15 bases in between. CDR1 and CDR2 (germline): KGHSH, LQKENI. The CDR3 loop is CASSQDSPASPLHF. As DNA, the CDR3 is TGTGCCAGCTCCCAGGACAGTCCGGCTTCACCCCTCCACTTT.

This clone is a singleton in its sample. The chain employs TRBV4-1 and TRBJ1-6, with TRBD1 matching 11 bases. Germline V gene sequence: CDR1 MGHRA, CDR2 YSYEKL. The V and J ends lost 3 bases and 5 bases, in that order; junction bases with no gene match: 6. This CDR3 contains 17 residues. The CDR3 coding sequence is TGCGCCAGCAGCCAGGCCGGGACAGGGGGGCATAATTCACCCCTCCACTTT. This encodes CASSQAGTGGHNSPLHF.

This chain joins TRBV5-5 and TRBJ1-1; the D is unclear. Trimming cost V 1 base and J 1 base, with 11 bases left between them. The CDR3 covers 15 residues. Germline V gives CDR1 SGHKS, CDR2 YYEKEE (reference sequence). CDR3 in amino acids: CASSLRFTRNTEAFF. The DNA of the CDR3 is TGTGCCAGCAGCTTGCGGTTCACTCGGAACACTGAAGCTTTCTTT.

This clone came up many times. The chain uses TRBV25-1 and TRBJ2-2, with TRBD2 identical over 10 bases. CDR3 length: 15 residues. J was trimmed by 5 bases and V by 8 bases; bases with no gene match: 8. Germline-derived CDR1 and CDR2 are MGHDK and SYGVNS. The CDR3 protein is CASGAGTSDTGELFF. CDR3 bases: TGTGCCAGCGGAGCTGGGACTAGCGATACCGGGGAGCTGTTTTTT.

The CDR3 protein is CASKLTGTDYNEQFF. The CDR3 DNA sequence: TGTGCCAGCAAACTCACCGGGACAGACTACAATGAGCAGTTCTTC. The V and J genes are TRBV28 and TRBJ2-1; the match to TRBD1 covers 7 bases. CDR1 and CDR2 from the germline V gene are MDHEN and SYDVKM. This CDR3 spans 15 amino acids. Losses at the gene ends were 7 bases for V and 3 bases for J; bases not matched to a gene: 9. Based on the CDR3 plus reference TRBV28 and TRBJ2-1, the full variable domain is DVKVTQSSRYLVKRTGEKVFLECVQDMDHENMFWYRQDPGLGLRLIYFSYDVKMKEKGDIPEGYSVSREKKERFSLILESASTNQTSMYLCASKLTGTDYNEQFFGPGTRLTVL.

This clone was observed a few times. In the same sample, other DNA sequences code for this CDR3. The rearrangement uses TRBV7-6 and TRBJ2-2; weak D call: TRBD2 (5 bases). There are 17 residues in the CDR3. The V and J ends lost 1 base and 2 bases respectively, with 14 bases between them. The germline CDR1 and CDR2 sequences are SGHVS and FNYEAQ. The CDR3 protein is CASSLEGTGINTGELFF. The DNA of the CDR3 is TGTGCCAGCAGCTTAGAGGGTACGGGGATTAACACCGGGGAGCTGTTTTTT.

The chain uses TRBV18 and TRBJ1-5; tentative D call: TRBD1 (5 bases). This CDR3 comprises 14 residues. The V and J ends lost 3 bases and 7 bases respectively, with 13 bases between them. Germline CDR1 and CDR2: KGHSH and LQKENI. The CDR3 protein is CASSPGQTLQPQHF. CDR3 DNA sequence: TGTGCCAGCTCACCCGGACAAACGCTCCAGCCCCAGCATTTT.

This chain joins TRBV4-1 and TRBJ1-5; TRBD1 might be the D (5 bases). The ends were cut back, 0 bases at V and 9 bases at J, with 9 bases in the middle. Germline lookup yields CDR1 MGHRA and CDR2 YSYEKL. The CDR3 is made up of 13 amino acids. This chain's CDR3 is CASSQDPGPPQHF. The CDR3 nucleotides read TGCGCCAGCAGCCAAGATCCAGGGCCGCCCCAGCATTTT.

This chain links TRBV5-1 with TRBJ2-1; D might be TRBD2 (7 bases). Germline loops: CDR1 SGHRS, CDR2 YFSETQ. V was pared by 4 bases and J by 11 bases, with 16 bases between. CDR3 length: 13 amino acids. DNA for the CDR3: TGCGCCAGCAGCGCTACAGGGCGGGAGAAGCAGTTCTTC. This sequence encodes CASSATGREKQFF.